This T cell receptor beta chain was documented in a study of response to subunit inactivated influenza vaccine (dated by TCRdb to the late 2010s). Regarding the study in general: Deep quantitative T cell receptor repertoire profiling was used in the study to track responses to a trivalent subunit inactivated influenza vaccine. Study-level results and caveats: It was suggested by the authors that each seasonal influenza vaccination may recruit only a limited number of new T cells.

Preparation of the library involved RT-PCR. Sequencing instrument: Illumina HiSeq 2500. TCRdb ran its own pipeline on the public reads, namely fastp trimming at Q25 and MiXCR clone calling, and kept in-frame beta chains. Identical CDR3 protein sequences are pooled into one entry, listed with their most common genes and DNA. This sample comprises about 480,000 distinct CDR3 sequences, over 10% of them detected only once. The top ten hold over 10% of the sample. Note on this clonotype: Its antigen is not yet known. Base quality data are lacking; no much larger clone is found one base away.

The time point label on this specimen signifies: more than 35 days after influenza vaccine administration. V loses 6 bases of germline sequence and J loses 8 bases, and the interval between the two ends is 19 bases. Reading from cysteine to phenylalanine, the CDR3 counts 13 amino acids. The entry retains the CDR3 DNA only, 39 bases that are in frame from base 1. The germline V gene encodes CDR1 DFQATT and CDR2 SNEGSKA (reference sequence). The chain is made from TRBV20-1 and TRBJ1-2, with the D gene not clear enough to name. The TCR originated in a man aged 50-59 years who received an inactivated influenza vaccine. Donor details come from another sample of the same person, matched by shared clones. The material sequenced was PBMCs from blood, taken roughly 46 days after vaccination. Here is the DNA: TGCAGTGCCGCAGCTGTTAACTTCAAGGGCTACACCTTC. Its amino acids are CSAAAVNFKGYTF.